These 8 T cell receptor beta chains came from one sample sequenced in a study of T cells in Graves' hyperthyroidism and ophthalmopathy (dated by TCRdb to the late 2010s). Receptor amplification or capture employed multiplex PCR. Sequenced on an Illumina HiSeq 2000. TCR beta CDR3 regions were amplified from RNA transcripts. The TCR CDR3 was subjected to a first round of RT-PCR using the HTBI primer set and the Qiagen OneStep RT-PCR kit. TCRdb's own reprocessing of the public reads used fastp at Q25 and MiXCR and kept productive beta chains. Merged by CDR3 protein, the rows form single entries marked with the most common genes and DNA. Here the sample has approximately 380,000 distinct CDR3 sequences; under 20% occur a single time. The leading ten clones occupy 35% to 50% of the sample. Sequencing was performed on blood. These receptors came from a young man with Graves' ophthalmopathy.

The sample holds many counts of this clonotype. The rearrangement links TRBV6-1 to TRBJ2-7, with D hard to call. V was pared by 8 bases and J by 4 bases, with 18 bases between. The CDR3 has 14 residues. CDR1 MNHNS and CDR2 SASEGT come from the germline V gene. The CDR3 protein is CASEIQPQGYEQYF. The CDR3 nucleotides read TGTGCCAGCGAGATACAACCCCAAGGTTACGAGCAGTACTTC.

At least ten counts were recorded for this clonotype. The J gene is TRBJ2-1, the V gene TRBV20-1; maybe TRBD2 (7 bases). The V gene lost 0 bases and the J gene lost 4 bases, with 13 bases spanning the gap. The CDR3 has 15 amino acids. Germline assignment: CDR1 DFQATT and CDR2 SNEGSKA (reference sequence). CDR3 protein: CSARDGGGGYNEQFF. Here the CDR3 DNA reads TGCAGTGCTAGAGATGGGGGCGGGGGTTACAATGAGCAGTTCTTC.

As concerns this clonotype: A single base separates this from a much larger clone, so it may be a read error. The chain uses TRBV20-1 and TRBJ2-1; D may be TRBD1 or TRBD2 (5 bases each). The last part of the DNA fits TRBJ2-7 better; the J call may be wrong. In germline, CDR1 is DFQATT, CDR2 SNEGSKA (reference sequence). CDR3 size: 14 residues. CDR3 sequence: CSARGVRSYNEQYF. In DNA, the CDR3 is TGCAGTGCTAGGGGGGTACGCTCCTACAATGAGCAGTACTTC.

In this sample, this clonotype turned up many times. This rearrangement joins TRBV7-8 to TRBJ2-2, with unresolved D. In germline, CDR1 is SGHVS, CDR2 FQNEAQ. Trimming shortened V by 4 bases and J by 1 base, and 10 bases separated the two germline ends. This CDR3 region has 15 residues. The chain's CDR3 is CASSSSTVNTGELFF. The CDR3 nucleotides are TGTGCCAGCAGCTCGAGTACAGTGAACACCGGGGAGCTGTTTTTT.

V is TRBV7-3 and J is TRBJ2-2; the match to TRBD2 covers 11 bases. Germline V lookup: CDR1 SGHTA, CDR2 FQGTGA. J lost 4 bases, V lost 6 bases, and 4 bases had no gene match. CDR3 length: 15 residues. This CDR3 is CASSAGTSGTGELFF. The CDR3 DNA reads TGTGCCAGCAGTGCCGGGACTAGCGGCACCGGGGAGCTGTTTTTT.

This clonotype showed up many times. This chain joins TRBV11-2 and TRBJ2-5, with D maybe TRBD2 (6 bases). The CDR3 loop spans 15 amino acids. Per germline, CDR1 SGHAT and CDR2 FQNNGV. The V and J ends lost 4 bases and 5 bases respectively, with 17 bases between them. CDR3 residues: CASSSPRGSRETQYF. CDR3 coding DNA: TGTGCCAGCAGCTCCCCGCGGGGATCGCGGGAGACCCAGTACTTC.

This clonotype was detected ten times or more. DNA of the CDR3: TGTGCCAGCAGCTTAGGGGCAGACCGACAAGAGACCCAGTACTTC. Translation gives CASSLGADRQETQYF. V and J are TRBV7-3 and TRBJ2-5; possible D gene TRBD1, 5 bases. CDR1 SGHTA and CDR2 FQGTGA come from the germline V gene. V lost 2 bases, J lost 2 bases, and 12 bases lay in between. CDR3 size: 15 residues. Combining the CDR3 with reference TRBV7-3 and TRBJ2-5 gives the whole variable domain GAGVSQTPSNKVTEKGKYVELRCDPISGHTALYWYRQSLGQGPEFLIYFQGTGAADDSGLPNDRFFAVRPEGSVSTLKIQRTERGDSAVYLCASSLGADRQETQYFGPGTRLLVL.

This clonotype was picked up many times. The V call is TRBV5-1, the J call TRBJ2-5, with TRBD1 identical over 7 bases. Germline-derived CDR1 and CDR2 are SGHRS and YFSETQ. The CDR3 spans 14 residues. V lost 4 bases to trimming and J lost 2 bases; unmatched junction nucleotides: 5. CDR3 in DNA: TGCGCCAGCAGCACCGGGACAGCACAAGAGACCCAGTACTTC. As protein: CASSTGTAQETQYF.